One and the same sample provided the 8 T cell receptor beta chains below, sequenced in a study of T cell changes during pregnancy in multiple sclerosis. Some clones are missing from TCRdb's copy, which holds only in-frame ones; the method was immunoSEQ multiplex PCR. The table shows about 14,000 clones, with roughly 86% occurring only once. Specimen: CD8+ T cells from peripheral blood mononuclear cells, collected in the first trimester of pregnancy. The receptor source for this set is a female donor with multiple sclerosis, enrolled in a pregnancy study.

In its sample, this clone was seen a few times. The chain combines TRBV2 with TRBJ1-1, with no clear D. The ends were cut back, 8 bases at V and 5 bases at J, with 12 bases in the middle. The CDR3 loop spans 12 amino acids. Germline assignment: CDR1 SNHLY and CDR2 FYNNEI. The CDR3 DNA reads TGTGCCAGCCGTACGTCCGGGACTGAAGCTTTCTTT. This sequence encodes CASRTSGTEAFF.

The gene calls are TRBV19 and TRBJ1-1; D is undetermined. Trimming removed 1 base from V and 0 bases from J, with 9 bases in between. CDR3 size: 15 residues. Germline assignment: CDR1 LNHDA and CDR2 SQIVND (reference sequence). The DNA for the CDR3 is TGTGCCAGTAGTATAGTTCCCGGGATGAACACTGAAGCTTTCTTT. Translated: CASSIVPGMNTEAFF.

This clone was observed a few times. The rearrangement links TRBV6-1 to TRBJ2-5; 9 bases are shared with TRBD2. The V gene end was trimmed by 2 bases and the J gene end by 5 bases; junction bases not matched to a gene: 6. The CDR3 is 15 residues long. CDR1 and CDR2 from the germline V gene are MNHNS and SASEGT. CDR3 coding DNA: TGTGCCAGCAGTGAAATGGCGGGGGGGCTGGAGACCCAGTACTTC. Translating gives CASSEMAGGLETQYF.

This chain links TRBV5-1 with TRBJ1-1; D remains ambiguous. V lost 1 base, J lost 1 base, and 11 bases lay in between. Germline V gene sequence: CDR1 SGHRS, CDR2 YFSETQ. This CDR3 comprises 15 residues. Here the CDR3 reads CASSLNTPPNTEAFF. The DNA for the CDR3 is TGCGCCAGCAGCTTGAATACTCCACCGAACACTGAAGCTTTCTTT.

In DNA, the CDR3 is TGTGCCAGTAGTTCCCGGTGGGCCGGACAGGGGACCCGGGGCACCGGGGAGCTGTTTTTT. It yields the protein CASSSRWAGQGTRGTGELFF. The chain combines TRBV19 with TRBJ2-2; 9 positions match TRBD1. The CDR3 is 20 amino acids. V trimming: 5 bases; J trimming: 4 bases; junction bases outside the gene matches: 20. In germline, CDR1 is LNHDA, CDR2 SQIVND (reference sequence).

The chain has TRBV28 and TRBJ2-5; TRBD2 aligns across 13 bases. The V gene's germline CDR1 is MDHEN and CDR2 SYDVKM. The CDR3 length is 17 residues. V trimming: 4 bases; J trimming: 5 bases; junction bases outside the gene matches: 10. CDR3 protein: CASSSGTSGAWEETQYF. Here the CDR3 DNA reads TGTGCCAGCAGTTCCGGGACTAGCGGGGCCTGGGAGGAGACCCAGTACTTC.

The chain combines TRBV19 with TRBJ1-1; D possibly corresponds to TRBD1 (5 bases). Trimming took off 7 bases at V and 8 bases at J, with 11 bases between the two ends. Looked up from germline, CDR1 is LNHDA and CDR2 is SQIVND (reference sequence). This CDR3 region has 11 residues. The CDR3 region is CASTLRGEAFF. DNA for the CDR3: TGTGCCAGTACTCTCCGGGGGGAAGCTTTCTTT.

V is TRBV5-6 and J is TRBJ2-7; D is possibly TRBD2 (5 bases). V was clipped by 4 bases and J by 3 bases, with 14 bases between them. CDR1 is SGHDT, CDR2 YYEEEE, per germline. The CDR3 spans 14 residues. In DNA, the CDR3 is TGTGCCAGCAGCCAAGGACTTAGCATCTACGAGCAGTACTTC. Protein sequence: CASSQGLSIYEQYF.